The clone carrying this T cell receptor beta chain was seen only once. These data are taken from a study of blood T cell repertoires in COVID-19. Study background: The study drew acute and convalescent COVID-19 samples from the United States, Italy and Spain. PBMCs, B-cell-depleted T cells, or T cells were the source of the cDNA or gDNA that made up the material.

Original handling: Reference gene primer amplification gave estimated nucleated cell counts. Clones were sequenced by immunoSEQ multiplex PCR, and TCRdb holds only the in-frame ones, with some missing. V and J calls and clone size are as listed in that table; D and trimming were resolved from the DNA. The sample consists of approximately 200,000 clones, 79% of them appearing once. The CDR3 totals 17 residues. Germline V gene data show CDR1 as SGHTA and CDR2 as FQGNSA. V shed 5 bases, J shed 4 bases, and the junction held 11 bases outside the gene matches. This clonotype was obtained from a man aged 55 to 70 with active or convalescent COVID-19. This chain joins TRBV7-2 and TRBJ2-7, with 13 bases aligning to TRBD2. Material for sequencing was peripheral blood. Here the CDR3 DNA reads TGTGCCAGCAGCCTCTCCGGGACTAGCGGGATTTCGTACGAGCAGTACTTC. Translated: CASSLSGTSGISYEQYF. The whole variable domain, remainder taken from reference TRBV7-2 and TRBJ2-7, is GAGVSQSPSNKVTEKGKDVELRCDPISGHTALYWYRQSLGQGLEFLIYFQGNSAPDKSGLPSDRFSAERTGGSVSTLTIQRTQQEDSAVYLCASSLSGTSGISYEQYFGPGTRLTVT.